This T cell receptor beta chain was documented in a study of blood T cell repertoires in COVID-19. Study background: There were acute and convalescent COVID-19 samples, and they came from the United States, Italy and Spain. In each case, the material was cDNA or gDNA derived from T cells, B-cell-depleted T cells, or PBMCs.

The germline V gene has CDR1 MNHEY and CDR2 SVGAGI. This CDR3 spans 13 amino acids. V dropped 7 bases and J dropped 5 bases, with 14 bases sitting between them. Enrolment of Seattle patients took place during active infection, and they were followed longitudinally. Authors' analysis steps: Counts of nucleated cells, estimated from reference gene primer amplification, were obtained. The protocol was immunoSEQ multiplex PCR, while the TCRdb copy is restricted to in-frame clones and leaves out a portion. V and J calls and clone size are as listed in that table; D and trimming were resolved from the DNA. The data show hundreds of thousands of clones, roughly nine tenths seen once.

The rearrangement links TRBV6-5 to TRBJ1-2; possibly TRBD1 for D (5 bases). The sequenced sample was peripheral blood. This TCR came from a man younger than 30 with COVID-19, enrolled during active disease. CDR3 sequence reads: CASTGQGGYGYTF. The CDR3, as DNA: TGTGCCAGCACCGGGCAGGGAGGGTATGGCTACACCTTC.